These 23 T cell receptor beta chains were all obtained from the same sample, sequenced in a study of blood T cell repertoires in COVID-19. Profiling relied on immunoSEQ multiplex PCR, and the TCRdb table lists in-frame clones only, not all of them. Of tens of thousands of clones listed, about 91% were seen once; the top ten hold about 12%. Source material: peripheral blood. These TCRs come from a human donor with active COVID-19. The donor label of this sample is uncertain.

As concerns this clone: This CDR3 is also generated by other DNA sequences in the sample. The chain links TRBV7-2 to TRBJ2-3; D remains unclear. The V gene lost 4 bases and the J gene lost 0 bases, with 2 bases spanning the gap. Germline V gene data show CDR1 as SGHTA and CDR2 as FQGNSA. The CDR3 consists of 12 residues. CDR3: CASSSSTDTQYF. CDR3 sequence (DNA): TGTGCCAGCAGCTCGAGCACAGATACGCAGTATTTT.

This chain uses TRBV6-6 with TRBJ1-6, with D perhaps TRBD1 (5 bases). Germline CDR1 MNHNY, CDR2 SVGAGI (reference sequence). This CDR3 has 11 residues. V gave up 6 bases and J gave up 14 bases, with 11 bases separating them. The DNA for the CDR3 is TGTGCCAGCAGCCAGGGCACCACCCTCCACTTT. Translation gives CASSQGTTLHF.

The rearrangement uses TRBV7-9 and TRBJ2-4; 7 bases align to TRBD1. The CDR3 length is 14 residues. V was clipped by 11 bases and J by 7 bases; unmatched bases: 14. Germline CDR1 is SEHNR and CDR2 is FQNEAQ (reference sequence). The CDR3 is CAAQGTAVGNIQYF. The CDR3 region has the DNA TGTGCCGCTCAGGGGACAGCGGTAGGGAACATTCAGTACTTC.

The CDR3 nucleotides read TGTGCCAGCAGCCCCAGGGGCCCATTTGAGCAGTACTTC. This encodes CASSPRGPFEQYF. The chain uses TRBV7-9 and TRBJ2-7, with D perhaps TRBD1 (6 bases). The CDR3 is 13 residues long. Germline loops: CDR1 SEHNR, CDR2 FQNEAQ (reference sequence). V dropped 5 bases and J dropped 7 bases, with 15 bases sitting between them.

This clone has only one observation. The rearrangement joins TRBV14 to TRBJ1-2, with D perhaps matching TRBD1 (5 bases). The CDR3 loop spans 15 amino acids. The V and J ends lost 4 bases and 2 bases respectively, with 14 bases between them. Germline V CDR1 and CDR2: SGHDN, FVKESK. In nucleotides, the CDR3 is TGTGCCAGCAGCCGTGGGGCCTACAAGAACTATGGCTACACCTTC. Amino acids: CASSRGAYKNYGYTF.

The J gene is TRBJ2-3, the V gene TRBV24-1; no reliable D call. V was trimmed by 3 bases and J by 4 bases, leaving 13 bases between them. Germline CDR1 reads KGHDR; CDR2 reads SFDVKD. The CDR3 totals 15 residues. Here the CDR3 DNA reads TGTGCCACCAGTGATAGTGGGCGCTGGGCAGATACGCAGTATTTT. Translated, it gives CATSDSGRWADTQYF.

V and J are TRBV29-1 and TRBJ1-1; a possible D gene is TRBD1 (6 bases). The CDR3 extends over 13 amino acids. The germline V and J ends were trimmed by 3 bases and 1 base, with 9 bases remaining between them. Germline CDR1 SQVTM, CDR2 ANQGSEA. CDR3 residues: CSVERGQNTEAFF. The CDR3 region has the DNA TGCAGCGTTGAGAGGGGACAGAACACTGAAGCTTTCTTT. Full variable domain (missing parts from reference TRBV29-1 and TRBJ1-1): SAVISQKPSRDICQRGTSLTIQCQVDSQVTMMFWYRQQPGQSLTLIATANQGSEATYESGFVIDKFPISRPNLTFSTLTVSNMSPEDSSIYLCSVERGQNTEAFFGQGTRLTVV.

This clone was recorded only once. CDR3 sequence: CASSMKPGTGRGYTF. In DNA, the CDR3 is TGTGCCAGCAGCATGAAACCGGGGACAGGGAGAGGCTACACCTTC. The chain joins TRBV27 to TRBJ1-2; 9 nucleotides align to TRBD1. CDR3 size: 15 residues. Unmatched junction bases numbered 13, after V lost 6 bases and J lost 8 bases. CDR1 is MNHEY, CDR2 SMNVEV, per germline (reference sequence).

The chain recombines TRBV7-3 with TRBJ2-5; TRBD1 aligns across 7 bases. CDR3 length equals 14 residues. Germline V CDR1 and CDR2: SGHTA, FQGTGA. The V and J ends lost 3 bases and 5 bases, in that order; junction bases with no gene match: 6. DNA of the CDR3: TGTGCCAGCAGCTTTAGGGGGCGCGGGGAGACCCAGTACTTC. Its protein is CASSFRGRGETQYF.

This sequence joins TRBV9 and TRBJ2-2, with 11 bases identical to TRBD2. Losses at the gene ends were 0 bases for V and 3 bases for J; bases not matched to a gene: 7. The germline V gene has CDR1 SGDLS and CDR2 YYNGEE. The CDR3 has 18 amino acids. The CDR3 coding sequence is TGTGCCAGCAGCGTAGTAAGCGGACTAGCGGGTGACACCGGGGAGCTGTTTTTT. It is translated as CASSVVSGLAGDTGELFF.

The chain recombines TRBV2 with TRBJ2-2; 7 bases map to TRBD1. The junction had 3 bases not matched to a gene; V was cut back by 2 bases and J by 3 bases. The CDR3 runs 15 residues. Germline CDR1 and CDR2: SNHLY and FYNNEI. The CDR3, as DNA: TGTGCCAGCAGTGAACGACAGGGAGACACCGGGGAGCTGTTTTTT. It yields the protein CASSERQGDTGELFF.

This clone was recorded a few times. The chain employs TRBV11-3 and TRBJ2-7; D is perhaps TRBD1 (6 bases). The CDR3 runs 13 residues. Per germline, CDR1 SGHNT and CDR2 YENEEA. V lost 6 bases to trimming and J lost 2 bases, with 11 bases between them. CDR3 nucleotides: TGTGCCAGCAGTAGGGACACAGCCTACGAGCAGTACTTC. Protein: CASSRDTAYEQYF. Combining the CDR3 with reference TRBV11-3 and TRBJ2-7 gives the whole variable domain EAGVVQSPRYKIIEKKQPVAFWCNPISGHNTLYWYLQNLGQGPELLIRYENEEAVDDSQLPKDRFSAERLKGVDSTLKIQPAELGDSAVYLCASSRDTAYEQYFGPGTRLTVT.

The V and J genes are TRBV28 and TRBJ2-6; maybe TRBD1 (6 bases). Germline assignment: CDR1 MDHEN and CDR2 SYDVKM. This CDR3 is 17 amino acids long. Trimming pared 5 bases from V and 0 bases from J, leaving 14 bases between. The CDR3 region has the DNA TGTGCCAGCAGTCCCCAAACAGGGTTCTCTGGGGCCAACGTCCTGACTTTC. This codes for CASSPQTGFSGANVLTF.

This chain connects TRBV7-9 to TRBJ2-7, with 10 positions matching TRBD2. The V segment lost 5 bases and the J segment 5 bases; nucleotides outside the gene matches: 9. CDR3 length equals 15 residues. The germline V gene encodes CDR1 SEHNR and CDR2 FQNEAQ (reference sequence). The CDR3 DNA sequence: TGTGCCAGCAGCGCGGTAGCGGGAGGTCTCGACGAGCAGTACTTC. This codes for CASSAVAGGLDEQYF.

The chain combines TRBV28 with TRBJ2-7, with a tentative D call TRBD2 (6 bases). The CDR3 loop spans 16 amino acids. V was clipped by 6 bases and J by 1 base, with 19 bases between them. Germline V gene sequence: CDR1 MDHEN, CDR2 SYDVKM. The CDR3 region has the DNA TGTGCCAGCAGCTCGCTCGGGACTTTTCCGTCCTACGAGCAGTACTTC. Translation gives CASSSLGTFPSYEQYF.

V and J are TRBV19 and TRBJ2-7, with unresolved D. CDR1 and CDR2 (germline): LNHDA, SQIVND (reference sequence). This CDR3 has 13 amino acids. Trimming pared 5 bases from V and 1 base from J, leaving 9 bases between. CDR3 DNA sequence: TGTGCCAGTAGTCCCTTCTCGTCCTACGAGCAGTACTTC. Translated, it gives CASSPFSSYEQYF.

To note about this clone: The same CDR3 is also encoded by other DNA sequences in this sample. The gene calls are TRBV7-9 and TRBJ1-1; D is possibly TRBD1 (6 bases). This CDR3 comprises 13 residues. V lost 3 bases and J lost 4, with 9 bases in between. Germline CDR1 SEHNR, CDR2 FQNEAQ (reference sequence). CDR3 residues: CASSLGAGTEAFF. The DNA of the CDR3 is TGTGCCAGCAGCTTGGGGGCTGGCACTGAAGCTTTCTTT.

J is TRBJ2-5 and V is TRBV7-8; 9 bases fit TRBD2. This CDR3 is 15 amino acids long. Trimming at V came to 1 base and at J to 9 bases, leaving 9 bases not matched to a gene. Germline V gene lookup returns CDR1 SGHVS and CDR2 FQNEAQ. The CDR3 is CASSLGVAGVGAQYF. The CDR3, as DNA: TGTGCCAGCAGCTTAGGGGTAGCGGGGGTAGGGGCCCAGTACTTC.

The chain has TRBV29-1 and TRBJ2-1; 9 bases are shared with TRBD2. Per germline, CDR1 SQVTM and CDR2 ANQGSEA. The V gene end was trimmed by 3 bases and the J gene end by 0 bases; junction bases not matched to a gene: 12. The length of the CDR3 is 18 residues. CDR3 region: CSVEGFVASGTSYNEQFF. CDR3 DNA sequence: TGCAGCGTTGAGGGTTTCGTGGCTAGCGGGACCTCCTACAATGAGCAGTTCTTC.

The sample holds a few counts of this clone. Other DNA sequences in the same sample also yield this CDR3. This chain connects TRBV28 to TRBJ2-7; TRBD1 agrees at 8 bases. The CDR3 has 15 residues. J lost 0 bases, V lost 6 bases, and 7 bases had no gene match. The V gene's germline CDR1 is MDHEN and CDR2 SYDVKM. The CDR3 sequence is CASRQDRASSYEQYF. The CDR3 DNA sequence: TGTGCCAGCAGACAGGACAGGGCCTCCTCCTACGAGCAGTACTTC.

V gene TRBV27 combines with J gene TRBJ1-4; perhaps TRBD1 as D (6 bases). V lost 6 bases and J 2 bases, leaving 16 bases between the germline ends. This CDR3 is built from 16 residues. The germline V gene has CDR1 MNHEY and CDR2 SMNVEV (reference sequence). The CDR3 here is CASREWGLGTNEKLFF. The CDR3 DNA reads as TGTGCCAGCAGAGAATGGGGGCTCGGGACTAATGAAAAACTGTTTTTT.

The chain carries TRBV10-3 and TRBJ2-7, with 7 nucleotides matching TRBD1. The CDR3 is 12 amino acids. CDR1 ENHRY and CDR2 SYGVKD come from the germline V gene. Trimming removed 7 bases from V and 2 bases from J; junction bases left unmatched: 2. DNA of the CDR3: TGTGCCATCATCACAGGGGCCTACGAGCAGTACTTC. Translation gives CAIITGAYEQYF.

V gene TRBV7-2 combines with J gene TRBJ1-1; a weak D match, TRBD1 (6 bases). This CDR3 comprises 13 residues. CDR1 and CDR2 from the germline V gene are SGHTA and FQGNSA. The ends were cut back, 1 base at V and 11 bases at J, with 14 bases in the middle. CDR3 residues: CASSLDRVTVAFF. The CDR3 nucleotides are TGTGCCAGCAGCTTAGACAGGGTAACCGTGGCTTTCTTT. Using reference TRBV7-2 and TRBJ1-1 for the parts outside the CDR3, the full variable domain is GAGVSQSPSNKVTEKGKDVELRCDPISGHTALYWYRQSLGQGLEFLIYFQGNSAPDKSGLPSDRFSAERTGGSVSTLTIQRTQQEDSAVYLCASSLDRVTVAFFGQGTRLTVV.